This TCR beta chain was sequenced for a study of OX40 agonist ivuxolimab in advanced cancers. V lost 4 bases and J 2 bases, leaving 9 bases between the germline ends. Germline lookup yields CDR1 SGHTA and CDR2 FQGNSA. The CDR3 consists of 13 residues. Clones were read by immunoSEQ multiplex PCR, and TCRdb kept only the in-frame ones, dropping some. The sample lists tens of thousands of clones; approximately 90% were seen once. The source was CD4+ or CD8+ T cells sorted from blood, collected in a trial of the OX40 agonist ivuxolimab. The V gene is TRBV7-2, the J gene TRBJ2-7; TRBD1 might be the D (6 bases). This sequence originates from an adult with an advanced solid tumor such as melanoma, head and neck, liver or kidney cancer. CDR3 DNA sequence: TGTGCCAGCAGCTACAGGGAAGCCTACGAGCAGTACTTC. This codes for CASSYREAYEQYF.